Listed below are T cell receptor beta chains from one sample, sequenced in a study of PD-L1 blockade in urothelial cancer. Data came from immunoSEQ multiplex PCR; TCRdb stores just in-frame clones and leaves some out. The repertoire holds 70,000 to 95,000 clones, with 80% to 85% as singletons. The sequencing used PBMCs, collected around atezolizumab (anti-PD-L1) treatment. Receptors were obtained from a man in his sixties with urothelial cancer. Each CDR3 is given without its conserved first and last residue.

j_call v_call cdr3_aa
TRBJ2-3 TRBV19 ASTRGGAVDTQY
TRBJ1-5 TRBV28 ASRRQGASGQPQH
TRBJ2-3 TRBV27 ASSLSPSGGRDTQY
TRBJ1-2 TRBV19 ASSPAPGIVDYT
TRBJ2-3 TRBV5-1 ASSPFQTGIADTQY
TRBJ1-1 TRBV6-6 ASSYSVLNTEAF
TRBJ2-2 TRBV9 ASSLYSRELF
TRBJ2-5 TRBV5-1 ASSLGAGGPQETQY
TRBJ1-3 TRBV18 ASSTGGRNTIY
TRBJ2-3 TRBV29-1 SVSSPGGRTDTQY
TRBJ2-7 TRBV6-1 ASSGLWSSYEQY
TRBJ2-7 TRBV10-3 ATGPQKAGQY
TRBJ2-7 TRBV27 ASSSGYGLSYEQY
TRBJ2-2 TRBV30 AWSVRSGRNTGELF
TRBJ1-2 TRBV9 ASSVLGTGNYGYT
TRBJ2-2 TRBV5-6 ASSLAGAGRTGELF
TRBJ2-7 TRBV28 ASSLAGTGHEQY
TRBJ2-7 TRBV10-1 ASSQGASESEQY
TRBJ1-3 TRBV5-1 ASSAGDRSSGNTIY
TRBJ2-1 TRBV7-7 ASSLHSGRSYNEQF
TRBJ1-1 TRBV29-1 SVERGTTEAF
TRBJ2-5 TRBV6-5 ASSPSGGALETQY
TRBJ2-7 TRBV28 ASSLGDSGSEQY
TRBJ2-2 TRBV5-1 ASSFTSDRGTGELF
TRBJ2-3 TRBV7-2 ASSSRTSGVADTQY
TRBJ2-7 TRBV7-8 ASSGRGGTELY
TRBJ1-5 TRBV10-2 ASRGQGRNQPQH
TRBJ1-4 TRBV5-1 ASSFSPEAPNEKLF
TRBJ1-6 TRBV13 ASRMLTGQVVSPLH
TRBJ2-1 TRBV5-1 ASSPIPSSYNEQF
TRBJ2-3 TRBV9 ASSVGVSSRDTQY
TRBJ2-2 TRBV7-9 ASSTLDYASTGELF
TRBJ2-3 TRBV6-5 ASSYLIGSTDTQY
NA TRBV7-8 ASSFGGGPYEQY
TRBJ2-7 TRBV6-6 ASSYSRIAITYEQY
TRBJ2-3 TRBV2 ASRLGSTDTQY
TRBJ1-1 TRBV7-6 ASSPRGRENTEAF
TRBJ2-7 TRBV11-2 ASSLVSGLVLYEQY
TRBJ2-4 TRBV29-1 SAQDYRGLNIQY
TRBJ1-2 TRBV25-1 ASSDDRGFNYGYT
TRBJ2-1 TRBV11-2 ASSPAGDEQF
TRBJ2-1 TRBV6-6 ASSSGTGFYNEQF
TRBJ1-1 TRBV19 ASSRRQGAGSPEAF
TRBJ1-3 TRBV6-4 ASSDPSPRAGNTIY
TRBJ1-5 TRBV30 AWSAGVGQPQH
TRBJ2-7 TRBV5-6 ASSLGTGGHRQY
TRBJ2-7 TRBV5-1 ASSRRGEGNEQY
TRBJ2-3 TRBV10-1 ASSVSGSNPDTQY
TRBJ2-5 TRBV7-3 ASSLIGGGRQETQY
TRBJ1-1 TRBV30 ACDWDSNTGTEAF
TRBJ2-3 TRBV10-1 ASREGQGRTDTQY
TRBJ1-1 TRBV13 ASSLQGRVGNTEAF
TRBJ2-5 TRBV7-6 ASSLRGREYQETQY